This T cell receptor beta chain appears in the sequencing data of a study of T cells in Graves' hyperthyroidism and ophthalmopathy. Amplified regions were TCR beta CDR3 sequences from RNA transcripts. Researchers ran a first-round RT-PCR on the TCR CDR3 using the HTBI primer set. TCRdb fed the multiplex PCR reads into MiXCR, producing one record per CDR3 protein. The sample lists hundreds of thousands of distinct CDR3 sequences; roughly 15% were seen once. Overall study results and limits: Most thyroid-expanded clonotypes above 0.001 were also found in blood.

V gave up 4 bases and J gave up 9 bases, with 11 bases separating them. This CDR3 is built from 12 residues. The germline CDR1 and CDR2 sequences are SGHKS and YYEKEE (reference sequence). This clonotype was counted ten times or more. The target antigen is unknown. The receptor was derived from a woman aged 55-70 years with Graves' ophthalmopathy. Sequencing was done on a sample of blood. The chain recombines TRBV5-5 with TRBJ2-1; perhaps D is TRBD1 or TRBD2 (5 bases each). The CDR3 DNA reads TGTGCCAGCAGCGCGGTCGGGGCTGAGCAGTTCTTC. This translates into CASSAVGAEQFF.